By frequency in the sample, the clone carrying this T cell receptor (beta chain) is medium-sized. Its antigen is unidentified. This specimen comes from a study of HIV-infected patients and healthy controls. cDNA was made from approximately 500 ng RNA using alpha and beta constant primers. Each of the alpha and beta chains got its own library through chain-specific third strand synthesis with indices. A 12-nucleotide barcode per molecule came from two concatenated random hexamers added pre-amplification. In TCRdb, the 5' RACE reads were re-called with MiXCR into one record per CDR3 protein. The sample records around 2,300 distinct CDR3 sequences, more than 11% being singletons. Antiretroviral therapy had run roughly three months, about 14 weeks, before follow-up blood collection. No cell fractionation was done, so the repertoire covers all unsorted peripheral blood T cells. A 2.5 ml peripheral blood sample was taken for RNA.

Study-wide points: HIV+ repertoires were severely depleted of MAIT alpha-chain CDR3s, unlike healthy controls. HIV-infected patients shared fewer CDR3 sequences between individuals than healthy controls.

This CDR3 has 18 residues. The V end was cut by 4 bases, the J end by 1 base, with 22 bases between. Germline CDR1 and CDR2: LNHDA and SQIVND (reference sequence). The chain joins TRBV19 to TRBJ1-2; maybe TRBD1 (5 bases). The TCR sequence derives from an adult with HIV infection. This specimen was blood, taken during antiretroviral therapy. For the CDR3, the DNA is TGTGCCAGTAGTACATTAATTCCCCGGGACGGCCTTAACTATGGCTACACCTTC. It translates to CASSTLIPRDGLNYGYTF.